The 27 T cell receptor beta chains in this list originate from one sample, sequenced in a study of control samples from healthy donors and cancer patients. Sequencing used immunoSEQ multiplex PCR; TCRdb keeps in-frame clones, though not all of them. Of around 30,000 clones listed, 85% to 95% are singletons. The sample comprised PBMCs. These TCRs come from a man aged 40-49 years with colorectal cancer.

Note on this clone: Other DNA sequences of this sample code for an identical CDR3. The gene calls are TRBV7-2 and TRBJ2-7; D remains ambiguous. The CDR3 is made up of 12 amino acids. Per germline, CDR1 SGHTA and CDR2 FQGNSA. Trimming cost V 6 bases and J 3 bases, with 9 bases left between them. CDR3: CASSLTSYEQYF. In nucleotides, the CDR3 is TGTGCCAGCAGTTTAACCAGCTACGAGCAGTACTTC. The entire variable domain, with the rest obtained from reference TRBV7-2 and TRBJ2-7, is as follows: GAGVSQSPSNKVTEKGKDVELRCDPISGHTALYWYRQSLGQGLEFLIYFQGNSAPDKSGLPSDRFSAERTGGSVSTLTIQRTQQEDSAVYLCASSLTSYEQYFGPGTRLTVT.

The CDR3 nucleotides read TGTGCCAGTAGTCCCCCGGGTCAAGAGACCCAGTACTTC. It is translated as CASSPPGQETQYF. The chain carries TRBV19 and TRBJ2-5; D is unresolved. CDR1 and CDR2 (germline): LNHDA, SQIVND (reference sequence). V was trimmed by 5 bases and J by 2 bases, leaving 9 bases between them. The CDR3 consists of 13 residues. Variable domain in full (rest from reference TRBV19 and TRBJ2-5): DGGITQSPKYLFRKEGQNVTLSCEQNLNHDAMYWYRQDPGQGLRLIYYSQIVNDFQKGDIAEGYSVSREKKESFPLTVTSAQKNPTAFYLCASSPPGQETQYFGPGTRLLVL.

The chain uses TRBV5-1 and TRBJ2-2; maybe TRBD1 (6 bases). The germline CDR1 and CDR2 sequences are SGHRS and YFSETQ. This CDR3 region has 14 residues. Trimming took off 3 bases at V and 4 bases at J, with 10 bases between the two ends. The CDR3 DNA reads TGCGCCAGCAGCTCATCAGGGGTCACCGGGGAGCTGTTTTTT. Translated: CASSSSGVTGELFF.

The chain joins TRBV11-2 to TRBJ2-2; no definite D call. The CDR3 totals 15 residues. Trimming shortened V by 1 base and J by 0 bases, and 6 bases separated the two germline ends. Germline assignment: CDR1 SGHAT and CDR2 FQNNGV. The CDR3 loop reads CASSLVATNTGELFF. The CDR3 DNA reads TGTGCCAGCAGCTTAGTGGCGACGAACACCGGGGAGCTGTTTTTT.

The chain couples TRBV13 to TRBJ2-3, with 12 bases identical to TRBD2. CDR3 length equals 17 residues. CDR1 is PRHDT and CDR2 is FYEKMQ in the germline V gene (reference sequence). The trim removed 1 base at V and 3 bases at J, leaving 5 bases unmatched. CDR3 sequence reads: CASSLVLAGGATDTQYF. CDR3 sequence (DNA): TGTGCCAGCAGCTTAGTACTAGCGGGGGGTGCAACAGATACGCAGTATTTT.

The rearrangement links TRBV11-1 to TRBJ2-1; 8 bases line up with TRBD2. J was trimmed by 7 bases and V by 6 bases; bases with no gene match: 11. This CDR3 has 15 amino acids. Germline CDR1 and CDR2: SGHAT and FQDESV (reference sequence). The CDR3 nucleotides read TGTGCCAGCAGTCGACCGGGACTAGTGGATAATGAGCAGTTCTTC. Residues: CASSRPGLVDNEQFF.

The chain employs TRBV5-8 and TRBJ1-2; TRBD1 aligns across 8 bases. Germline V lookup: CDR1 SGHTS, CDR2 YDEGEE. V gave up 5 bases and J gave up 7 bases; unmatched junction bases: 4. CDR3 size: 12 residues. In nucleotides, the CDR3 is TGTGCCAGCAGTTATCAGGGGGCTGGCTACACCTTC. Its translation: CASSYQGAGYTF.

CDR3 sequence (DNA): TGTGCCAGCAGTGCCTCCGGGACAGGGAGTGAGCAGTTCTTC. This codes for CASSASGTGSEQFF. V usage is TRBV27 and J usage is TRBJ2-1; TRBD1 agrees at 9 bases. Germline CDR1 is MNHEY and CDR2 is SMNVEV (reference sequence). V lost 5 bases and J lost 9; bases outside the gene matches: 8. The CDR3 has 14 amino acids.

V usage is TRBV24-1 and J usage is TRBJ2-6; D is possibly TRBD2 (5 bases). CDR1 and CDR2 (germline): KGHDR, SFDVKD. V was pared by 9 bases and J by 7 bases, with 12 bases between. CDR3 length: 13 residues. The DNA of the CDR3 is TGTGCCACCGGGCCGTCGGGAGCCAACGTCCTGACTTTC. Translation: CATGPSGANVLTF.

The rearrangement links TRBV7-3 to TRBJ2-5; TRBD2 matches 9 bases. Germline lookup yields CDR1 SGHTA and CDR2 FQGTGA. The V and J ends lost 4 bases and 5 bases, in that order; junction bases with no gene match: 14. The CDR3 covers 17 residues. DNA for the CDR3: TGTGCCAGCAGCTCTCGCCCCTTTGAGCGGGGGGCGGAGACCCAGTACTTC. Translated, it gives CASSSRPFERGAETQYF.

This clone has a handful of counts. CDR3 DNA: TGTGCCAGCTCACCCCGGGAGGGCTATGGCTACACCTTC. Its protein product is CASSPREGYGYTF. The V call is TRBV18, the J call TRBJ1-2; D gene ambiguous. The germline V and J ends were trimmed by 3 bases and 4 bases, with 9 bases remaining between them. CDR3 size: 13 residues. The germline V gene has CDR1 KGHSH and CDR2 LQKENI. The whole variable domain, filled in from reference TRBV18 and TRBJ1-2, reads NAGVMQNPRHLVRRRGQEARLRCSPMKGHSHVYWYRQLPEEGLKFMVYLQKENIIDESGMPKERFSAEFPKEGPSILRIQQVVRGDSAAYFCASSPREGYGYTFGSGTRLTVV.

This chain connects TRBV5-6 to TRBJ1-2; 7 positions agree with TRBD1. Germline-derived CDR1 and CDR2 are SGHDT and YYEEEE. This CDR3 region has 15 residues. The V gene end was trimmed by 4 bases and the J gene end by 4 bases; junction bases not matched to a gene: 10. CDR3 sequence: CASSERTGDSYGYTF. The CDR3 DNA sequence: TGTGCCAGCAGCGAGAGGACAGGAGATTCCTATGGCTACACCTTC.

The CDR3 DNA reads TGTGCCAGCAGCCAAGCCTACGAGCAGTACTTC. Residues: CASSQAYEQYF. V gene TRBV3-1 (or the pseudogene TRBV3-2) combines with J gene TRBJ2-7; D is unresolved. Germline V gives CDR1 LGHDT, CDR2 YNNKEL (reference sequence). The CDR3 has 11 amino acids. V was clipped by 1 base and J by 2 bases, with 0 bases between them.

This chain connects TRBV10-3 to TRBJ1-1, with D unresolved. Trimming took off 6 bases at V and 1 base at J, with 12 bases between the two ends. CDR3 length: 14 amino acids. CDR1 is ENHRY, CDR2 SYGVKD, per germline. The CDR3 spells CAISERGSNTEAFF. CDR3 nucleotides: TGTGCCATCAGCGAACGGGGATCGAACACTGAAGCTTTCTTT.

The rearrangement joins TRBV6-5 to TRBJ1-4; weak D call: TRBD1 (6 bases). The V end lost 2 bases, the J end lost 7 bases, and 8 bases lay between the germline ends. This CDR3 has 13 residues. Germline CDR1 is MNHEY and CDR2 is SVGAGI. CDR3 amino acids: CASSYTGSEKLFF. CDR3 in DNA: TGTGCCAGCAGTTACACAGGGAGTGAAAAACTGTTTTTT.

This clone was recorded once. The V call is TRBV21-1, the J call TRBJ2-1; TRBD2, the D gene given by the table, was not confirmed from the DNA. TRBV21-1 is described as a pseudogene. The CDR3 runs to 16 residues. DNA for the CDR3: TGTGCCAGCAGCAAAGTCTTACTAGCGGACTACAATGAGCAGTTCTTC. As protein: CASSKVLLADYNEQFF.

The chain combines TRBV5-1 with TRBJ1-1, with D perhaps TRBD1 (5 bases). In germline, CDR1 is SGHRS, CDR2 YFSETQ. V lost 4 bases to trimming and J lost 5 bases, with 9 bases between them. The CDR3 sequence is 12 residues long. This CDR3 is CASSREGTEAFF. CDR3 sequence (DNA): TGCGCCAGCAGCAGGGAGGGGACTGAAGCTTTCTTT.

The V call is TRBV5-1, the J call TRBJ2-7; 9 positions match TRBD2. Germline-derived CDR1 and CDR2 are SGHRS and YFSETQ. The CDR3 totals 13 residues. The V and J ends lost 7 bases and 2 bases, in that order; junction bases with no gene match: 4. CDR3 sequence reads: CASALAGTYEQYF. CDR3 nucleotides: TGCGCCAGCGCTCTAGCGGGGACCTACGAGCAGTACTTC.

For the CDR3, the DNA is TGTGCCAGCAGCTGGACAGGGGCAAGGCATGGCTACACCTTC. Its protein product is CASSWTGARHGYTF. The chain employs TRBV6-5 and TRBJ1-2; 9 nucleotides agree with TRBD1. The CDR3 is 14 amino acids. The trim removed 6 bases at V and 6 bases at J, leaving 8 bases unmatched. CDR1 MNHEY and CDR2 SVGAGI come from the germline V gene.

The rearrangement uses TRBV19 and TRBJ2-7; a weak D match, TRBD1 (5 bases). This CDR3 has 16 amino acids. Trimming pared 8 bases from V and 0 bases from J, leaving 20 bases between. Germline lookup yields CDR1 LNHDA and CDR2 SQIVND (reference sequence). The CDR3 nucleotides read TGTGCCAGTTCACATACAGGCCGCGTAAGCTCCTACGAGCAGTACTTC. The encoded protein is CASSHTGRVSSYEQYF.

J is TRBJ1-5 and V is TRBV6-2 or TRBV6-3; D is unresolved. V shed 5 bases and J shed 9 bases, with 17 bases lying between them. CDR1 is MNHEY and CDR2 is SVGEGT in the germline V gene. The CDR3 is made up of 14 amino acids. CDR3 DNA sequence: TGTGCCAGCAGTCTGTCCGGGCCTAGGATGCCCCAGCATTTT. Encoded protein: CASSLSGPRMPQHF.

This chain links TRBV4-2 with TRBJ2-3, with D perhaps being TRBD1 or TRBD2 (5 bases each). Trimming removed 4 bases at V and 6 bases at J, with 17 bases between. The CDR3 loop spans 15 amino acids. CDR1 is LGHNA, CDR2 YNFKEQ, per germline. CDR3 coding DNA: TGTGCCAGCAGCCTCCTCGGGACCAAGGGGGATACGCAGTATTTT. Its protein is CASSLLGTKGDTQYF.

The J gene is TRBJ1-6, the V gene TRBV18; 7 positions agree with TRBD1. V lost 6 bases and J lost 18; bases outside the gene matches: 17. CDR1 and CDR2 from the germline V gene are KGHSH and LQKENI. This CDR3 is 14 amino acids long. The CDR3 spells CASSPDQPGQVSHF. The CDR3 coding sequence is TGTGCCAGCTCGCCGGACCAACCCGGACAGGTTTCCCACTTT. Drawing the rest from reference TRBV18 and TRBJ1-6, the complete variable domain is NAGVMQNPRHLVRRRGQEARLRCSPMKGHSHVYWYRQLPEEGLKFMVYLQKENIIDESGMPKERFSAEFPKEGPSILRIQQVVRGDSAAYFCASSPDQPGQVSHFGNGTRLTVT.

In nucleotides, the CDR3 is TGCGCCAGCAGCCAAGAGGCTAGCGGGGGGGCTGGGGATACGCAGTATTTT. It codes for CASSQEASGGAGDTQYF. This chain links TRBV4-3 with TRBJ2-3; the match to TRBD2 covers 12 bases. The germline CDR1 and CDR2 sequences are LGHNA and YSLEER. Trimming at V came to 0 bases and at J to 6 bases, leaving 7 bases not matched to a gene. This CDR3 spans 17 amino acids.

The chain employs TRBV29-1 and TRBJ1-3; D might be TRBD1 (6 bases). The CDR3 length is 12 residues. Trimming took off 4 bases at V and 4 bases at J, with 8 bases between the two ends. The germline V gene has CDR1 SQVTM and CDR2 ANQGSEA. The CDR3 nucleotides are TGCAGCGTTGCCAGGGGAGGAAACACCATATATTTT. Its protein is CSVARGGNTIYF.

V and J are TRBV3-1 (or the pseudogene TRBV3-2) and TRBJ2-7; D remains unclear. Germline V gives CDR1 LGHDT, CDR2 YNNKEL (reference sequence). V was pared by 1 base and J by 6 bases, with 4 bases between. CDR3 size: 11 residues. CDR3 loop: CASSQGVEQYF. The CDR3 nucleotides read TGTGCCAGCAGCCAAGGGGTCGAGCAGTACTTC.

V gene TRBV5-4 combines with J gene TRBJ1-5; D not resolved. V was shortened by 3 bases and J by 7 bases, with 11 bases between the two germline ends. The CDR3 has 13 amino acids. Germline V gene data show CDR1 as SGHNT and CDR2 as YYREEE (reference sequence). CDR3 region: CASSSGPWQPQHF. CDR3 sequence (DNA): TGTGCCAGCAGCTCGGGTCCGTGGCAGCCCCAGCATTTT.